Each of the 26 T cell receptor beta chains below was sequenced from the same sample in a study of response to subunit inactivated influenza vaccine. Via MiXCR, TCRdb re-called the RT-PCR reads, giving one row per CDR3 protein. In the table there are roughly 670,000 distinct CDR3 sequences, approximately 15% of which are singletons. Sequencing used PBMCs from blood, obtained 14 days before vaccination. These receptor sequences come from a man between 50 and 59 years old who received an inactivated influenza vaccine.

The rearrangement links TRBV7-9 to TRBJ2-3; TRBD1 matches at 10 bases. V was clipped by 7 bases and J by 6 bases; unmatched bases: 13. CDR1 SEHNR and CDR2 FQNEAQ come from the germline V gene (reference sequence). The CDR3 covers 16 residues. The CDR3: CASTRHRDRGGDTQYF. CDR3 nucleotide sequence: TGTGCCAGCACCCGACACCGGGACAGGGGAGGTGATACGCAGTATTTT.

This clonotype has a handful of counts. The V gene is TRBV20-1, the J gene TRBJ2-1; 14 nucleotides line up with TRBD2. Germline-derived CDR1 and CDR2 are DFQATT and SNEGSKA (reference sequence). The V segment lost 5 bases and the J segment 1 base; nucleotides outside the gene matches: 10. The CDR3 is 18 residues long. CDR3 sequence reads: CSAFWTSGRSRSYNEQFF. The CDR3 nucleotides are TGCAGTGCTTTTTGGACTAGCGGGAGGAGTAGGTCCTACAATGAGCAGTTCTTC.

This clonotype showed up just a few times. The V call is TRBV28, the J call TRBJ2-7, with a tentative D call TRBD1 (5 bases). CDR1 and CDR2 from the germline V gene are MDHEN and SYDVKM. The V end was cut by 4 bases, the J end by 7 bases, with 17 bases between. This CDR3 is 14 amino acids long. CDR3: CASSSPRTSWEQYF. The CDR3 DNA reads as TGTGCCAGCAGTTCCCCTCGGACATCTTGGGAGCAGTACTTC.

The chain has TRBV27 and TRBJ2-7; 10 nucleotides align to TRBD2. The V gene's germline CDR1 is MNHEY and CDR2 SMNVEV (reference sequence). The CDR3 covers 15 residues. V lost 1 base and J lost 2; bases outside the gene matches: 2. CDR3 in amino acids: CASSLYGTSAYEQYF. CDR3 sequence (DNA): TGTGCCAGCAGTTTATACGGGACTAGCGCCTACGAGCAGTACTTC.

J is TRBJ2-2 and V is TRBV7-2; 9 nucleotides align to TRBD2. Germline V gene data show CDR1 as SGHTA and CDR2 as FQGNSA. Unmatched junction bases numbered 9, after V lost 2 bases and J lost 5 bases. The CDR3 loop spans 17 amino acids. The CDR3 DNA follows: TGTGCCAGCAGCTTATCAATGAGCGGGAGGTGGACCGGGGAGCTGTTTTTT. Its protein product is CASSLSMSGRWTGELFF.

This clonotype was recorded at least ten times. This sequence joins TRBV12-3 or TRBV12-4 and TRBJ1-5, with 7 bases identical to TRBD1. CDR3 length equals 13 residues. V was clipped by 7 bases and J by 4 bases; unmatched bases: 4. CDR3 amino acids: CASNSRGNQPQHF. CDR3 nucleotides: TGTGCCAGCAATTCCAGGGGGAATCAGCCCCAGCATTTT.

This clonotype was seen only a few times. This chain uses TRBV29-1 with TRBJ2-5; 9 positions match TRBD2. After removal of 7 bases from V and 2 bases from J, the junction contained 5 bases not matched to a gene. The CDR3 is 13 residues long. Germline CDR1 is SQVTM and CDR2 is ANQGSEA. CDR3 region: CSGRGGTQETQYF. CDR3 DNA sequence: TGCAGCGGGCGGGGGGGTACACAAGAGACCCAGTACTTC. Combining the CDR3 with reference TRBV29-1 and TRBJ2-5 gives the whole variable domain SAVISQKPSRDICQRGTSLTIQCQVDSQVTMMFWYRQQPGQSLTLIATANQGSEATYESGFVIDKFPISRPNLTFSTLTVSNMSPEDSSIYLCSGRGGTQETQYFGPGTRLLVL.

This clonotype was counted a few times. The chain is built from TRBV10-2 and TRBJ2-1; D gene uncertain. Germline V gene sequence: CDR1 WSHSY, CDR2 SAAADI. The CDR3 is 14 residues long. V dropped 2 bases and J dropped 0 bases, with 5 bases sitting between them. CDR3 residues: CASSEISSYNEQFF. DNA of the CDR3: TGCGCCAGCAGTGAGATTAGCTCCTACAATGAGCAGTTCTTC.

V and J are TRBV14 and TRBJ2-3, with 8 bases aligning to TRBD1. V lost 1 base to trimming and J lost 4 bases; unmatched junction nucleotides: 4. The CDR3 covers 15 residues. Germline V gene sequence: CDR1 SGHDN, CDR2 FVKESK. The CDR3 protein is CASSQVHRGADTQYF. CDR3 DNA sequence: TGTGCCAGCAGCCAAGTTCACAGGGGGGCAGATACGCAGTATTTT.

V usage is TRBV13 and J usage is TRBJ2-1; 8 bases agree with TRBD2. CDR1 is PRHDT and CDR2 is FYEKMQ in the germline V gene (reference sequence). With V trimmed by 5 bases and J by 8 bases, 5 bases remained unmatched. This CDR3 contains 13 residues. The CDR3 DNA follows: TGTGCCAGCAGCCCCGCCGGGGGGGATGAGCAGTTCTTC. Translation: CASSPAGGDEQFF.

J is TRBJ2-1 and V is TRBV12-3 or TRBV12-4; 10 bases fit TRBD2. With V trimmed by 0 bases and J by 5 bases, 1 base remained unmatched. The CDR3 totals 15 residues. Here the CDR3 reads CASSLASGGNNEQFF. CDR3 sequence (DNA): TGTGCCAGCAGTTTAGCTAGCGGGGGGAACAATGAGCAGTTCTTC.

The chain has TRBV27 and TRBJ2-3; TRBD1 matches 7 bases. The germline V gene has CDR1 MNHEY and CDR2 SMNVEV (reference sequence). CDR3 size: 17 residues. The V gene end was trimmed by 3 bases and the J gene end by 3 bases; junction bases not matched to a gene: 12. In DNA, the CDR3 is TGTGCCAGCAGTTTCATGGGACCGACAGGGTCAACAGATACGCAGTATTTT. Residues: CASSFMGPTGSTDTQYF.

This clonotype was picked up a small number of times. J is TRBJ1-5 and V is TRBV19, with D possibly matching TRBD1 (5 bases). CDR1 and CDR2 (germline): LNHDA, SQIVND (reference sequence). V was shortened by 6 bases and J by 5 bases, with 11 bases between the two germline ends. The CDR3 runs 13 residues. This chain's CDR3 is CASRHLQDQPQHF. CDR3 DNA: TGTGCCAGTAGACATTTACAGGATCAGCCCCAGCATTTT.

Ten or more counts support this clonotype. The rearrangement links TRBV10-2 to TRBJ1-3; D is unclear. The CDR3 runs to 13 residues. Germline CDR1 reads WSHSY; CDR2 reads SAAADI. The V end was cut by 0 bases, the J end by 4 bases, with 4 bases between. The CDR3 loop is CASSESIGNTIYF. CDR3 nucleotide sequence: TGCGCCAGCAGTGAGTCAATCGGAAACACCATATATTTT.

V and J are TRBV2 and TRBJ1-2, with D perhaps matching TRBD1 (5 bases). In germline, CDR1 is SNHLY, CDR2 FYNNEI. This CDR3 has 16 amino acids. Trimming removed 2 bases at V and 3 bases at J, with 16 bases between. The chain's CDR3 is CASSETRGWRDYGYTF. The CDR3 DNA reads TGTGCCAGCAGTGAAACAAGGGGCTGGAGAGACTATGGCTACACCTTC.

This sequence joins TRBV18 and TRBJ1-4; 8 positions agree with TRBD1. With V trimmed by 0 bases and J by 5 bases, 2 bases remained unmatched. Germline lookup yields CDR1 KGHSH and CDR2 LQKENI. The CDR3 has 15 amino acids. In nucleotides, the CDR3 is TGTGCCAGCTCACCACCCCAGGGGGCGAATGAAAAACTGTTTTTT. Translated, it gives CASSPPQGANEKLFF.

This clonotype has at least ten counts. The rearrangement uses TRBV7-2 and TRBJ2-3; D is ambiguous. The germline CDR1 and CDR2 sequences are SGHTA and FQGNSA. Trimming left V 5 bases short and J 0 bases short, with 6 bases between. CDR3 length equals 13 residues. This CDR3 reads CASSLPSTDTQYF. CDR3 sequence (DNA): TGTGCCAGCAGCCTACCTAGCACAGATACGCAGTATTTT.

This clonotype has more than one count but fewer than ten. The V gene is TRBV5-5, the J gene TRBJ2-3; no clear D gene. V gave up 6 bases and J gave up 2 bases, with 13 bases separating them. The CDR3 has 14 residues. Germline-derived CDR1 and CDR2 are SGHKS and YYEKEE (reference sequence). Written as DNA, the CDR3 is TGTGCCAGCATTGTTGCGGCAGACACAGATACGCAGTATTTT. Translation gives CASIVAADTDTQYF. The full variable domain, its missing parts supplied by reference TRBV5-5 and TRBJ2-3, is DAGVTQSPTHLIKTRGQQVTLRCSPISGHKSVSWYQQVLGQGPQFIFQYYEKEERGRGNFPDRFSARQFPNYSSELNVNALLLGDSALYLCASIVAADTDTQYFGPGTRLTVL.

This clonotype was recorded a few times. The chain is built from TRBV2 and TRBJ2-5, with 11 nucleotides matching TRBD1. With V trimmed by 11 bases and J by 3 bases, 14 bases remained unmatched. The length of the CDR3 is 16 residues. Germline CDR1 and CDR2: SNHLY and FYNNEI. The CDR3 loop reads CACARDRGGIKETQYF. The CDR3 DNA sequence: TGTGCCTGCGCCCGGGACAGGGGGGGGATCAAAGAGACCCAGTACTTC.

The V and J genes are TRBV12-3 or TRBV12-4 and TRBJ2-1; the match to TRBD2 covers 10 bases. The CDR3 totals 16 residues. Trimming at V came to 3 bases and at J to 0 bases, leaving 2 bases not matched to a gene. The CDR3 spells CASSFSGRISYNEQFF. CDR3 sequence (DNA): TGTGCCAGCAGTTTTAGCGGGAGGATCTCCTACAATGAGCAGTTCTTC.

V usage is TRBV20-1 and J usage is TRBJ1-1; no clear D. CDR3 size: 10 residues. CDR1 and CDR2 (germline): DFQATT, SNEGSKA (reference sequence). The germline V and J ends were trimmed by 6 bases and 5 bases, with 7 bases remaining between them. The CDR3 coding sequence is TGCAGTGCCAAGATTACTGAAGCTTTCTTT. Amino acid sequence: CSAKITEAFF.

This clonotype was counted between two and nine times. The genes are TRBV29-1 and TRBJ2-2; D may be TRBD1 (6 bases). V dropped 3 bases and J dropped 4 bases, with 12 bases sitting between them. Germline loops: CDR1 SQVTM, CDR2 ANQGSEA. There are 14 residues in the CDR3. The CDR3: CSVEIQGLTGELFF. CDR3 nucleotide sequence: TGCAGCGTTGAGATACAGGGCCTCACCGGGGAGCTGTTTTTT.

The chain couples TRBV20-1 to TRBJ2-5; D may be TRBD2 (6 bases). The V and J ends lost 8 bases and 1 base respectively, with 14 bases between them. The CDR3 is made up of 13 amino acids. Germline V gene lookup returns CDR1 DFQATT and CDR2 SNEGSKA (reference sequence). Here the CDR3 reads CSTNRGSQETQYF. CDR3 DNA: TGCAGTACAAATCGGGGGAGCCAAGAGACCCAGTACTTC.

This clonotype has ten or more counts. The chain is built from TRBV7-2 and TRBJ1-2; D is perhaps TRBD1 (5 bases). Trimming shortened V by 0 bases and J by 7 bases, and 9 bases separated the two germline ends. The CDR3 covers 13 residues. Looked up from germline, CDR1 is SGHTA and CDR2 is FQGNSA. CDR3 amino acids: CASSLARVGGYTF. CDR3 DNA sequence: TGTGCCAGCAGCTTAGCCAGGGTTGGTGGCTACACCTTC.

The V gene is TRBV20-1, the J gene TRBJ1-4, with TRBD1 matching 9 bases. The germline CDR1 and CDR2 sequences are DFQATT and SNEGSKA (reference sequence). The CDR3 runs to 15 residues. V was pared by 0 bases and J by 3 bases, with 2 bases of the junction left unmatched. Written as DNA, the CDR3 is TGCAGTGCTAGAGAAACAGGGGGCCCTAATGAAAAACTGTTTTTT. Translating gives CSARETGGPNEKLFF.

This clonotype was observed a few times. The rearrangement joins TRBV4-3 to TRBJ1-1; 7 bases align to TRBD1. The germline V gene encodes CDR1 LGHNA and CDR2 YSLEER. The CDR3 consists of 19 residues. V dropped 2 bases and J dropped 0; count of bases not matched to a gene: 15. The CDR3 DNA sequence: TGCGCCAGCAGCCAAAACCTTGGGACAGCCGTTTATATGAACACTGAAGCTTTCTTT. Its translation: CASSQNLGTAVYMNTEAFF.